Below, one T cell receptor (beta chain) is given with its context. No antigen is known for it. This entry comes from a study of T cells in Graves' hyperthyroidism and ophthalmopathy. In germline, CDR1 is MNHNS, CDR2 SASEGT. This CDR3 contains 17 residues. V dropped 6 bases and J dropped 0; count of bases not matched to a gene: 12. Points from the study as a whole: Separating ophthalmopathy from stable hyperthyroidism was achieved by a 13 V-J model.

It was RNA transcripts that yielded the amplified TCR beta CDR3 regions. The study used the HTBI primer set for a first-round RT-PCR of the TCR CDR3. TCRdb called the multiplex PCR reads again in MiXCR, with one record for every CDR3 protein. Of a few hundred thousand distinct CDR3 sequences listed, about 20% are singletons. Fresh peripheral blood, approximately 9.7 ml, was the source of the PBMCs. This rearrangement joins TRBV6-1 to TRBJ2-7; 9 bases are shared with TRBD1. The material sequenced was blood. This TCR was sampled from a young woman with Graves' hyperthyroidism. CDR3 nucleotide sequence: TGTGCCAGCAGAGGTCATAGGGGACAGGGTCCCTCCTACGAGCAGTACTTC. Translating gives CASRGHRGQGPSYEQYF.